The 30 T cell receptor beta chains given below trace back to one sample, sequenced in a study of OX40 agonist ivuxolimab in advanced cancers. Sequencing used immunoSEQ multiplex PCR; TCRdb keeps in-frame clones, though not all of them. The sample carries over 45,000 clones, 85% recorded once. The sample was CD4+ or CD8+ T cells sorted from blood, taken in a trial of the OX40 agonist ivuxolimab. The source is an adult with an advanced solid tumor such as melanoma, head and neck, liver or kidney cancer.

This rearrangement joins TRBV11-2 to TRBJ1-3, with TRBD1 as a possible D gene (5 bases). Deletions cut 5 bases from V and 4 bases from J, with 12 bases between. This CDR3 contains 14 residues. The germline V gene has CDR1 SGHAT and CDR2 FQNNGV. CDR3 amino acids: CASSLGWGGNTIYF. The CDR3 DNA is TGTGCCAGCAGCCTCGGGTGGGGCGGAAACACCATATATTTT.

The CDR3 nucleotides read TGTGCCAGCACCCCGTCCGGGAGCACAGATACGCAGTATTTT. It encodes CASTPSGSTDTQYF. The V and J genes are TRBV9 and TRBJ2-3; D remains ambiguous. This CDR3 has 14 amino acids. Germline CDR1 reads SGDLS; CDR2 reads YYNGEE. V gave up 6 bases and J gave up 0 bases, with 11 bases separating them.

The chain recombines TRBV6-6 with TRBJ1-5; D is ambiguous. CDR1 and CDR2 (germline): MNHNY, SVGAGI (reference sequence). This CDR3 spans 13 amino acids. V was shortened by 7 bases and J by 9 bases, with 16 bases between the two germline ends. The CDR3 loop is CASKVSGLGPQHF. In DNA, the CDR3 is TGTGCCAGCAAAGTGTCCGGGCTGGGGCCCCAGCATTTT.

The rearrangement uses TRBV4-3 and TRBJ1-6; D possibly corresponds to TRBD1 (6 bases). Trimming cost V 0 bases and J 3 bases, with 15 bases left between them. This CDR3 comprises 18 residues. CDR1 and CDR2 from the germline V gene are LGHNA and YSLEER. The CDR3 sequence is CASSQELRRGGYNSPLHF. The CDR3 bases are TGCGCCAGCAGCCAAGAATTAAGGAGAGGGGGCTATAATTCACCCCTCCACTTT.

This clone was recorded once. The chain uses TRBV21-1 and TRBJ1-2. TRBV21-1 has pseudogene status. The CDR3 runs 17 residues. The CDR3 region is CASNPGVGARGGDGYTF. CDR3 sequence (DNA): TGTGCCAGCAACCCCGGAGTAGGGGCCAGGGGAGGGGATGGCTACACCTTC.

The rearrangement uses TRBV7-8 and TRBJ1-5; D may be TRBD1 (6 bases). Between the trimmed V and J ends, which lost 0 bases and 6 bases, there was a span of 12 bases. This CDR3 has 15 amino acids. In germline, CDR1 is SGHVS, CDR2 FQNEAQ. CDR3 bases: TGTGCCAGCAGCTTAGCGGTGGCAGGGGTTCAGCCCCAGCATTTT. It codes for CASSLAVAGVQPQHF.

The chain joins TRBV25-1 to TRBJ1-1; 7 bases map to TRBD1. V shed 6 bases and J 3 bases; nucleotides not matched to a gene: 7. The length of the CDR3 is 14 residues. Per germline, CDR1 MGHDK and CDR2 SYGVNS. The CDR3: CASRDGQVDTEAFF. The CDR3 DNA reads TGTGCCAGCAGAGACGGACAGGTGGACACTGAAGCTTTCTTT.

A few counts support this clone. CDR3 amino acids: CASSYTTGVEKLFF. CDR3 nucleotide sequence: TGTGCCAGCAGTTACACAACAGGGGTGGAAAAACTGTTTTTT. The gene calls are TRBV6-5 and TRBJ1-4, with 7 bases aligning to TRBD1. The trim removed 2 bases at V and 8 bases at J, leaving 5 bases unmatched. Germline V gene data show CDR1 as MNHEY and CDR2 as SVGAGI. The CDR3 sequence is 14 residues long.

The V and J genes are TRBV6-1 and TRBJ2-2; the D is unclear. From germline, CDR1 is MNHNS and CDR2 SASEGT. V lost 6 bases to trimming and J lost 7 bases, with 6 bases between them. There are 11 residues in the CDR3. CDR3 DNA sequence: TGTGCCAGCAGAGGCCTCGGGGAGCTGTTTTTT. Translating it yields CASRGLGELFF.

The chain recombines TRBV7-2 with TRBJ1-3; D not certain. The CDR3 is made up of 16 amino acids. Germline V CDR1 and CDR2: SGHTA, FQGNSA. Trimming took 5 bases from V and 3 from J, leaving 17 bases between them. The CDR3 region has the DNA TGTGCCAGCAGCCCAGGCGGAGGGAGGTTTGGAAACACCATATATTTT. Translation gives CASSPGGGRFGNTIYF.

The chain is built from TRBV6-5 and TRBJ2-3; D possibly corresponds to TRBD1 (6 bases). In germline, CDR1 is MNHEY, CDR2 SVGAGI. Trimming removed 4 bases at V and 3 bases at J, with 14 bases between. The CDR3 contains 15 residues. CDR3 loop: CASSSPGTYTDTQYF. DNA of the CDR3: TGTGCCAGCAGTTCGCCCGGGACATATACAGATACGCAGTATTTT.

This clone was seen only once. The chain links TRBV19 to TRBJ2-7, with TRBD1 matching 7 bases. Germline assignment: CDR1 LNHDA and CDR2 SQIVND (reference sequence). This CDR3 is built from 15 residues. V trimming: 1 base; J trimming: 0 bases; junction bases outside the gene matches: 3. The CDR3 DNA reads TGTGCCAGTAGTATAGGGCAGGGGGTCTCCTACGAGCAGTACTTC. Protein: CASSIGQGVSYEQYF. Using reference TRBV19 and TRBJ2-7 for the parts outside the CDR3, the full variable domain is DGGITQSPKYLFRKEGQNVTLSCEQNLNHDAMYWYRQDPGQGLRLIYYSQIVNDFQKGDIAEGYSVSREKKESFPLTVTSAQKNPTAFYLCASSIGQGVSYEQYFGPGTRLTVT.

This clone appeared a few times. This chain uses TRBV9 with TRBJ2-7; D unresolved. V was pared by 0 bases and J by 6 bases, with 19 bases between. The CDR3 runs to 16 residues. From germline, CDR1 is SGDLS and CDR2 YYNGEE. The CDR3 loop is CASSVAIDAYQTEQYF. The CDR3 DNA is TGTGCCAGCAGCGTAGCGATTGACGCGTACCAGACCGAGCAGTACTTC. Combining the CDR3 with reference TRBV9 and TRBJ2-7 gives the whole variable domain DSGVTQTPKHLITATGQRVTLRCSPRSGDLSVYWYQQSLDQGLQFLIQYYNGEERAKGNILERFSAQQFPDLHSELNLSSLELGDSALYFCASSVAIDAYQTEQYFGPGTRLTVT.

This chain connects TRBV14 to TRBJ2-5; 7 positions match TRBD1. The V gene end was trimmed by 4 bases and the J gene end by 3 bases; junction bases not matched to a gene: 11. CDR3 length: 16 amino acids. CDR1 and CDR2 from the germline V gene are SGHDN and FVKESK. Written as DNA, the CDR3 is TGTGCCAGCAGCCTGGGGGTACAGGGGATTAAAGAGACCCAGTACTTC. Its translation is CASSLGVQGIKETQYF. The whole variable domain, remainder taken from reference TRBV14 and TRBJ2-5, is EAGVTQFPSHSVIEKGQTVTLRCDPISGHDNLYWYRRVMGKEIKFLLHFVKESKQDESGMPNNRFLAERTGGTYSTLKVQPAELEDSGVYFCASSLGVQGIKETQYFGPGTRLLVL.

The J gene is TRBJ1-1, the V gene TRBV19, with 11 nucleotides matching TRBD1. From germline, CDR1 is LNHDA and CDR2 SQIVND (reference sequence). The CDR3 sequence is 14 residues long. Trimming removed 8 bases from V and 4 bases from J; junction bases left unmatched: 6. The CDR3 spells CASQGDRGSTEAFF. The CDR3 DNA reads as TGTGCCAGTCAAGGGGACAGGGGGAGCACTGAAGCTTTCTTT. The variable domain in full, completed from reference TRBV19 and TRBJ1-1, reads DGGITQSPKYLFRKEGQNVTLSCEQNLNHDAMYWYRQDPGQGLRLIYYSQIVNDFQKGDIAEGYSVSREKKESFPLTVTSAQKNPTAFYLCASQGDRGSTEAFFGQGTRLTVV.

The genes are TRBV6-4 and TRBJ1-3; a possible D gene is TRBD1 (5 bases). V was clipped by 2 bases and J by 1 base, with 15 bases between them. CDR3 length equals 17 residues. Germline V gene sequence: CDR1 MRHNA, CDR2 SNTAGT. This CDR3 is CASSDLETVLSGNTIYF. DNA for the CDR3: TGTGCCAGCAGTGACCTAGAGACAGTCTTATCTGGAAACACCATATATTTT.

This clone was seen a single time. The chain recombines TRBV7-2 with TRBJ2-7, with 13 positions matching TRBD2. This CDR3 is 18 amino acids long. Germline CDR1 SGHTA, CDR2 FQGNSA. The J segment lost 2 bases and the V segment lost 5 bases, leaving 12 bases of the junction unmatched. In nucleotides, the CDR3 is TGTGCCAGCAGCCCGCGACTAGCGGGGGGCGATATAACCTACGAGCAGTACTTC. This gives the protein CASSPRLAGGDITYEQYF.

The chain has TRBV7-9 and TRBJ2-7, with TRBD2 matching over 10 bases. The V gene's germline CDR1 is SEHNR and CDR2 FQNEAQ (reference sequence). J lost 3 bases, V lost 5 bases, and 10 bases had no gene match. This CDR3 has 16 residues. The DNA for the CDR3 is TGTGCCAGCAGCGGGACTAGCGCCGCTTCATTCTACGAGCAGTACTTC. Protein sequence: CASSGTSAASFYEQYF.

The V and J genes are TRBV15 and TRBJ1-6; no firm D call. The CDR3 consists of 17 residues. Between the trimmed V and J ends, which lost 1 base and 0 bases, there was a span of 10 bases. Germline CDR1 LNHNV, CDR2 YYDKDF (reference sequence). In DNA, the CDR3 is TGTGCCACCAGCAGAGTTTCGGGGAGCTCCTATAATTCACCCCTCCACTTT. Amino acid sequence: CATSRVSGSSYNSPLHF.

The chain recombines TRBV7-3 with TRBJ2-5, with 8 bases aligning to TRBD1. Germline V gene lookup returns CDR1 SGHTA and CDR2 FQGTGA. The trim removed 5 bases at V and 5 bases at J, leaving 4 bases unmatched. There are 13 residues in the CDR3. As DNA, the CDR3 is TGTGCCAGCAGCCGTCGACAGGGGGAGACCCAGTACTTC. Encoded protein: CASSRRQGETQYF.

The rearrangement uses TRBV7-2 and TRBJ2-1; 9 bases align to TRBD1. The germline V gene has CDR1 SGHTA and CDR2 FQGNSA. This CDR3 is 15 amino acids long. V dropped 5 bases and J dropped 8; count of bases not matched to a gene: 10. The DNA of the CDR3 is TGTGCCAGCAGCCCCGCCGGGACAGGGAGGCATGAGCAGTTCTTC. Translated: CASSPAGTGRHEQFF. The complete variable domain, with remaining parts taken from reference TRBV7-2 and TRBJ2-1, reads GAGVSQSPSNKVTEKGKDVELRCDPISGHTALYWYRQSLGQGLEFLIYFQGNSAPDKSGLPSDRFSAERTGGSVSTLTIQRTQQEDSAVYLCASSPAGTGRHEQFFGPGTRLTVL.

V is TRBV5-1 and J is TRBJ2-3; no reliable D call. Trimming took off 2 bases at V and 2 bases at J, with 15 bases between the two ends. Germline CDR1 SGHRS, CDR2 YFSETQ. The CDR3 runs 16 residues. The DNA of the CDR3 is TGCGCCAGCAGCTTAATCCCTTGGCAGGCCACAGATACGCAGTATTTT. Translation gives CASSLIPWQATDTQYF.

The V gene is TRBV2, the J gene TRBJ2-6; TRBD1 or TRBD2 may be the D gene (5 bases each). Germline CDR1 SNHLY, CDR2 FYNNEI. V dropped 3 bases and J dropped 2 bases, with 5 bases sitting between them. The CDR3 sequence is 14 residues long. The CDR3 is CASSEGAGANVLTF. The CDR3 nucleotides read TGTGCCAGCAGTGAGGGGGCTGGGGCCAACGTCCTGACTTTC. Based on the CDR3 plus reference TRBV2 and TRBJ2-6, the full variable domain is EPEVTQTPSHQVTQMGQEVILRCVPISNHLYFYWYRQILGQKVEFLVSFYNNEISEKSEIFDDQFSVERPDGSNFTLKIRSTKLEDSAMYFCASSEGAGANVLTFGAGSRLTVL.

The chain combines TRBV5-1 with TRBJ1-3; D unclear. This CDR3 has 13 amino acids. Trimming left V 3 bases short and J 4 bases short, with 8 bases between. The germline gives CDR1 SGHRS, CDR2 YFSETQ. CDR3 coding DNA: TGCGCCAGCAGCTCTCCTCCGGGAAACACCATATATTTT. This sequence encodes CASSSPPGNTIYF.

The count of this clone is one. The chain carries TRBV7-2 and TRBJ1-6, with 8 bases aligning to TRBD1. With V trimmed by 3 bases and J by 12 bases, 7 bases remained unmatched. Germline CDR1 is SGHTA and CDR2 is FQGNSA. This CDR3 comprises 14 residues. CDR3 nucleotide sequence: TGTGCCAGCAGCTTTGGACAGGGCCCCTTACCCCTCCACTTT. It yields the protein CASSFGQGPLPLHF.

The genes are TRBV5-1 and TRBJ1-1; the D is unclear. Germline V gene sequence: CDR1 SGHRS, CDR2 YFSETQ. This CDR3 is built from 14 residues. V lost 4 bases to trimming and J lost 1 base, with 11 bases between them. CDR3 residues: CASSTSQANTEAFF. CDR3 bases: TGCGCCAGCAGCACCTCTCAGGCGAACACTGAAGCTTTCTTT.

The chain has TRBV28 and TRBJ2-5, with 11 bases lining up with TRBD2. The end of the DNA aligns better with TRBJ2-7, so the J call may be wrong. The CDR3 is made up of 15 amino acids. Per germline, CDR1 MDHEN and CDR2 SYDVKM. The chain's CDR3 is CASSLFSGGAYEQYF. The CDR3 region has the DNA TGTGCCAGCAGTTTATTTAGCGGGGGGGCCTACGAGCAGTACTTC.

This clone was detected once. V is TRBV27 and J is TRBJ1-1; D unresolved. V lost 2 bases, J lost 6 bases, and 13 bases lay in between. The germline V gene encodes CDR1 MNHEY and CDR2 SMNVEV (reference sequence). The CDR3 has 14 residues. CDR3: CASSLGPISSEAFF. The CDR3 nucleotides are TGTGCCAGCAGTTTAGGCCCTATCTCGTCTGAAGCTTTCTTT.

The chain recombines TRBV6-1 with TRBJ1-6; D uncertain. Trimming stripped 2 bases from V and 9 bases from J, with 20 bases between. CDR3 length equals 17 residues. Germline V gives CDR1 MNHNS, CDR2 SASEGT. The CDR3 DNA follows: TGTGCCAGCAGTGAAAGAGGCGGAGGACCACGGGGTTCACCCCTCCACTTT. The encoded protein is CASSERGGGPRGSPLHF.

The chain uses TRBV18 and TRBJ2-1; D gene unclear. The CDR3 spans 16 residues. V lost 5 bases to trimming and J lost 0 bases, with 14 bases between them. The germline CDR1 and CDR2 sequences are KGHSH and LQKENI. The CDR3 DNA reads as TGTGCCAGCTCAACTGGCAGCGAGAGCTCCTACAATGAGCAGTTCTTC. Amino acid sequence: CASSTGSESSYNEQFF. Together with reference TRBV18 and TRBJ2-1, the CDR3 gives the full variable domain: NAGVMQNPRHLVRRRGQEARLRCSPMKGHSHVYWYRQLPEEGLKFMVYLQKENIIDESGMPKERFSAEFPKEGPSILRIQQVVRGDSAAYFCASSTGSESSYNEQFFGPGTRLTVL.